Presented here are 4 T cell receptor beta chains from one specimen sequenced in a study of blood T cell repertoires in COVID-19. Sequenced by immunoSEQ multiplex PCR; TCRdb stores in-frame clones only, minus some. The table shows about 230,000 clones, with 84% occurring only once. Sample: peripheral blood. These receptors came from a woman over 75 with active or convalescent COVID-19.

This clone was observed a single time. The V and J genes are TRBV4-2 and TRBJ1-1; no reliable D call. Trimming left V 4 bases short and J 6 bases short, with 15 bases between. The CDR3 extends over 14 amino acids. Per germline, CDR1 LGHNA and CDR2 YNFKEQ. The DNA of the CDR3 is TGTGCCAGCAGCCCCCCAGCGGGGAAATCTGAAGCTTTCTTT. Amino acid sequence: CASSPPAGKSEAFF.

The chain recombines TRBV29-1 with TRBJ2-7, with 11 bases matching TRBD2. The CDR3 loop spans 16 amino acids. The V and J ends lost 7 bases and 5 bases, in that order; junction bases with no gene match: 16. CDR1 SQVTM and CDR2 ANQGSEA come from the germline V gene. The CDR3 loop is CSGLGFGLAGGNEQYF. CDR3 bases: TGCAGCGGTTTGGGCTTTGGGTTAGCGGGGGGGAACGAGCAGTACTTC.

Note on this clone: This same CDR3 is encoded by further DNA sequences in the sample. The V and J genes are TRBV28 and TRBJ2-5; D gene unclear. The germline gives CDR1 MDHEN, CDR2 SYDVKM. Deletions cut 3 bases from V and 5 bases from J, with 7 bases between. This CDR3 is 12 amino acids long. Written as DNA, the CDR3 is TGTGCCAGCAGTTTTTTACGGGAGACCCAGTACTTC. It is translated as CASSFLRETQYF.

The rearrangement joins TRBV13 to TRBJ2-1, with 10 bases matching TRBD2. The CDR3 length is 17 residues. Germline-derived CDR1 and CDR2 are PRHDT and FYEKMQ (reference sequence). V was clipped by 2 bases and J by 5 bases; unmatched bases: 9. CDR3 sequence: CASSLRASGRSNNEQFF. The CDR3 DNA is TGTGCCAGCAGCTTACGGGCTAGCGGGAGAAGTAACAATGAGCAGTTCTTC.